The subject of this entry is one T cell receptor beta chain. The entry originates in a study of control samples from healthy donors and cancer patients. V lost 0 bases, J lost 4 bases, and 7 bases lay in between. Germline CDR1 is LGHNA and CDR2 is YNFKEQ. The CDR3 contains 14 residues. TCRdb keeps only in-frame clones here, not all; method: immunoSEQ multiplex PCR. The sample includes some 410,000 clones, around 90% of them seen just once. V gene TRBV4-2 combines with J gene TRBJ1-5, with unresolved D. The source material was PBMCs. The receptor's source is a man aged 40-55 years with head and neck cancer. In DNA form, the CDR3 reads TGTGCCAGCAGCCAAGATTTGGGGAATCAGCCCCAGCATTTT. The encoded protein is CASSQDLGNQPQHF.